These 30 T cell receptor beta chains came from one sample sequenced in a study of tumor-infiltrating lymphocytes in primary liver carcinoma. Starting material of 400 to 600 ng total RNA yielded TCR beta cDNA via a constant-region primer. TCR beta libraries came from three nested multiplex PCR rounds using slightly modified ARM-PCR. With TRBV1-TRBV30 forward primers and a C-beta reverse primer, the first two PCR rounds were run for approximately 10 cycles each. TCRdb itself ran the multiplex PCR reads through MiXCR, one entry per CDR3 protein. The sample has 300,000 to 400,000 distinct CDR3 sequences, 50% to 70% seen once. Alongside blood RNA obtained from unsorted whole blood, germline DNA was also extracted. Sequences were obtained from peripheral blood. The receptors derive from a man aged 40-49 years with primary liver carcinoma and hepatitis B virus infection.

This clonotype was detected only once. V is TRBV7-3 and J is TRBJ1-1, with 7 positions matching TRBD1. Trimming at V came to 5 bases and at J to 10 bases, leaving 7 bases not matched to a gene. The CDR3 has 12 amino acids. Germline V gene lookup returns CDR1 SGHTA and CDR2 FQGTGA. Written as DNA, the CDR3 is TGTGCCAGCAGCCAAGACAGGGTGTCAGCTTTCTTT. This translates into CASSQDRVSAFF.

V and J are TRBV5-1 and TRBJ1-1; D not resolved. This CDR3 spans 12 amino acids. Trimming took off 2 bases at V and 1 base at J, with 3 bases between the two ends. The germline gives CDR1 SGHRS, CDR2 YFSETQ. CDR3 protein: CASSFENTEAFF. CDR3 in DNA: TGCGCCAGCAGCTTTGAGAACACTGAAGCTTTCTTT.

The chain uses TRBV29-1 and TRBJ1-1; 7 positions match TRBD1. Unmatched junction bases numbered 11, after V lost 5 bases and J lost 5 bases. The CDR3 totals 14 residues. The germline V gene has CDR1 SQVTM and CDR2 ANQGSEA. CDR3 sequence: CSVTVGGKGTEAFF. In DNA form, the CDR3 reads TGCAGCGTTACCGTAGGGGGCAAGGGGACTGAAGCTTTCTTT. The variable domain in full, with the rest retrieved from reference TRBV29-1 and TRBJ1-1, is SAVISQKPSRDICQRGTSLTIQCQVDSQVTMMFWYRQQPGQSLTLIATANQGSEATYESGFVIDKFPISRPNLTFSTLTVSNMSPEDSSIYLCSVTVGGKGTEAFFGQGTRLTVV.

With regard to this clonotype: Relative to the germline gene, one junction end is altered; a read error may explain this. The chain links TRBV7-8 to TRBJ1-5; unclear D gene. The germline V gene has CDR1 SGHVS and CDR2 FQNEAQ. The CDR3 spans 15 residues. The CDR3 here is CASSFGVGGNQPHHF. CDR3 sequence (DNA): TGTGCCAGCAGCTTCGGGGTGGGTGGCAATCAGCCCCATCATTTT.

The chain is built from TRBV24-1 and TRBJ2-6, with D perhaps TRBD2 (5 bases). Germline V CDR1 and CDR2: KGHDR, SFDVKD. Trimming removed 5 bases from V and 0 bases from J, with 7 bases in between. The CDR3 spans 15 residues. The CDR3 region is CATSGAGSGANVLTF. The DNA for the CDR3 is TGTGCCACCAGTGGGGCGGGCTCTGGGGCCAACGTCCTGACTTTC.

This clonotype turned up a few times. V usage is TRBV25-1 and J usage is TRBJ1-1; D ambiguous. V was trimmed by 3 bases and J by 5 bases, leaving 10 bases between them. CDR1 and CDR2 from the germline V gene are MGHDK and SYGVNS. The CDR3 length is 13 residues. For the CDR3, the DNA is TGTGCCAGCAGTGAGGGTAGGTGGACTGAAGCTTTCTTT. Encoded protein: CASSEGRWTEAFF.

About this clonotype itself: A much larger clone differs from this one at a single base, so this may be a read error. CDR3 residues: CSVQSGRWAQNTGELFF. Written as DNA, the CDR3 is TGCAGCGTACAGTCGGGTCGGTGGGCTCAGAACACCGGGGAGCTGTTTTTT. This chain uses TRBV29-1 with TRBJ2-2; D call uncertain. Germline V gene lookup returns CDR1 SQVTM and CDR2 ANQGSEA. This CDR3 has 17 residues. V was shortened by 6 bases and J by 1 base, with 21 bases between the two germline ends.

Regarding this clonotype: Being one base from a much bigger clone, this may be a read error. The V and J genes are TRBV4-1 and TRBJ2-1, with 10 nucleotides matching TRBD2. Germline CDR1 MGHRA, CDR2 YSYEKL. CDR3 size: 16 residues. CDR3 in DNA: TGCGCCAGCAGCCAAGAGCTGACTAGCGGGCAAAGTGAGCAGTCCTTC. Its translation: CASSQELTSGQSEQSF.

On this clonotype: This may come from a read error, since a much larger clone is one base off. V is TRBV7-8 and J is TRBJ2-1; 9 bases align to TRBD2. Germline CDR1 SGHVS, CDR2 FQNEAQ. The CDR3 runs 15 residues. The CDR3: CASSLGSGGTNEQLF. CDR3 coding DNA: TGTGCCAGCAGCTTAGGTAGCGGGGGTACGAATGAGCAGCTCTTC.

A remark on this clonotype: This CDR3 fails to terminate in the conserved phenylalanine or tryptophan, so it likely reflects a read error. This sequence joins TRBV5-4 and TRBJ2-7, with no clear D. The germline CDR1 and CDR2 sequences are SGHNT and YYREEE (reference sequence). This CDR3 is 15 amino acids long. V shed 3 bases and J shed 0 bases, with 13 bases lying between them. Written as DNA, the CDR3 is TGTGCCAGCAGCTCCAAAGACGGATTCTCCTACGAGCAGTACTCC. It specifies CASSSKDGFSYEQYS.

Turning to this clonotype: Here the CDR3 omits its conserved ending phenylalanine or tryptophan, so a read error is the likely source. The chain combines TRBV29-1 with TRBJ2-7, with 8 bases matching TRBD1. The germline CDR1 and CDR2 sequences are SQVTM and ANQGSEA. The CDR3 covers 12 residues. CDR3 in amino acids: CSVRTGSYEQYL. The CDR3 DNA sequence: TGCAGCGTACGGACAGGGTCCTATGAGCAGTACTTG.

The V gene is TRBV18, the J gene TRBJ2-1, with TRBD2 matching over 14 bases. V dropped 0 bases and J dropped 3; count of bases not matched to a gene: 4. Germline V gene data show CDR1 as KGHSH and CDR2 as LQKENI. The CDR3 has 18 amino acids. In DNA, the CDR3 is TGTGCCAGCTCACCACCGACCGGGACTAGCGGGGGCTACAATGAGCAGTTCTTC. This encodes CASSPPTGTSGGYNEQFF.

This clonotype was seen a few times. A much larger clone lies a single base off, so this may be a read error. CDR3 coding DNA: TGTGCCAGCAGCAAAGGGGGGGCAAGCTCCTACAAGCAGTACTTC. Protein product: CASSKGGASSYKQYF. The chain combines TRBV12-3 or TRBV12-4 with TRBJ2-7; weak D call: TRBD2 (7 bases). CDR3 length equals 15 residues.

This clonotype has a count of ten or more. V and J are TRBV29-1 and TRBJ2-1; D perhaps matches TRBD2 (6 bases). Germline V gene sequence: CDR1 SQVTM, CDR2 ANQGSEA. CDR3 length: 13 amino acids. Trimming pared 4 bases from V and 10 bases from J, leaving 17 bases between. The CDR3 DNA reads TGCAGCGTTGCAAGGTCAGGAGGGGACGAGCAGTTCTTC. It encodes CSVARSGGDEQFF.

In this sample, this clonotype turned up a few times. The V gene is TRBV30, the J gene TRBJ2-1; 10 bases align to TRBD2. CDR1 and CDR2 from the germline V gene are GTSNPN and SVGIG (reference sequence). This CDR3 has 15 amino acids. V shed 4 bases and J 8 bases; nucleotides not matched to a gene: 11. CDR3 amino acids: CAWTAGSGRVDEQFF. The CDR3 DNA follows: TGTGCCTGGACCGCGGGGAGCGGGAGGGTGGATGAGCAGTTCTTC. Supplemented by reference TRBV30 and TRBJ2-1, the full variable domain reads SQTIHQWPATLVQPVGSPLSLECTVEGTSNPNLYWYRQAAGRGLQLLFYSVGIGQISSEVPQNLSASRPQDRQFILSSKKLLLSDSGFYLCAWTAGSGRVDEQFFGPGTRLTVL.

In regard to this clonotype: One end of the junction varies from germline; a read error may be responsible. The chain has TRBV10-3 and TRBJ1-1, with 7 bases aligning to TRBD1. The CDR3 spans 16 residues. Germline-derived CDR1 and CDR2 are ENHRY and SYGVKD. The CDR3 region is CTIRGRSQGLNTEAFF. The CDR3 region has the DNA TGTACCATCAGGGGGAGGTCCCAGGGGTTGAACACTGAAGCTTTCTTT.

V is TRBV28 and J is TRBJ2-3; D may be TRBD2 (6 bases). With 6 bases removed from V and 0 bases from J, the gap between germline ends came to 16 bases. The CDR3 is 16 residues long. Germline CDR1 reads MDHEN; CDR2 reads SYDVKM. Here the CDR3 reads CASSPGRSGSTDTQYF. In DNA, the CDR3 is TGTGCCAGCAGCCCCGGTCGGAGCGGGAGCACAGATACGCAGTATTTT.

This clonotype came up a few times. The CDR3 DNA sequence: TGTGCCAGCAGCCCCGTATCGATCGGCAACTATGGCTACACCTTC. This sequence encodes CASSPVSIGNYGYTF. J is TRBJ1-2 and V is TRBV6-6; D is undetermined. This CDR3 region has 15 residues. CDR1 is MNHNY, CDR2 SVGAGI, per germline (reference sequence). Trimming removed 6 bases at V and 2 bases at J, with 16 bases between.

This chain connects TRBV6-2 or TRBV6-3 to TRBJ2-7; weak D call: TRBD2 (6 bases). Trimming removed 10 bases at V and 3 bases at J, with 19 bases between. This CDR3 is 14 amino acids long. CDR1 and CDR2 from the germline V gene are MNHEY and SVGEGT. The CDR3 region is CAISVSGLIYEQYF. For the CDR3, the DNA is TGTGCCATCTCGGTGAGCGGGCTTATCTACGAGCAGTACTTC.

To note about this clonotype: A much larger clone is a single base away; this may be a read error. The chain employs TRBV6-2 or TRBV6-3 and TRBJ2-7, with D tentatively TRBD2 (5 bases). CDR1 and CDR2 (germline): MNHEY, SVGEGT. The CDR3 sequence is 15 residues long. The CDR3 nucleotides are TGTGTCAGCAGTTACTCTCCGAAGCGGCCCTACGAGCAGTACTTC. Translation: CVSSYSPKRPYEQYF.

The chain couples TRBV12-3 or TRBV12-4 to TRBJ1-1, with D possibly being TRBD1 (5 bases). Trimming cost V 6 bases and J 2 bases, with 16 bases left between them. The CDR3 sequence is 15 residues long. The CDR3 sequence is CASRGYKGQNTEAFF. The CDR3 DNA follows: TGTGCCAGCAGGGGGTACAAGGGGCAAAACACTGAAGCTTTCTTT.

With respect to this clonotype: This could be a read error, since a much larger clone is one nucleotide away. CDR3 sequence reads: CSAQTQNIEAFF. DNA of the CDR3: TGCAGCGCCCAAACACAGAACATTGAAGCTTTCTTT. J is TRBJ1-1 and V is TRBV29-1; D gene ambiguous. Germline loops: CDR1 SQVTM, CDR2 ANQGSEA. CDR3 length equals 12 residues.

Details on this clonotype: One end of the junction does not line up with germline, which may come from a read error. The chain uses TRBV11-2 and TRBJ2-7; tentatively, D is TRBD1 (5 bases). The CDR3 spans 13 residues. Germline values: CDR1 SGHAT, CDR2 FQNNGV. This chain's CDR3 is CASGLQGAYEQYF. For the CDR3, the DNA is TGTGCCAGCGGCCTCCAAGGGGCCTATGAGCAGTACTTC. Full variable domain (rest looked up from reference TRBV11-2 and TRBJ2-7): EAGVAQSPRYKIIEKRQSVAFWCNPISGHATLYWYQQILGQGPKLLIQFQNNGVVDDSQLPKDRFSAERLKGVDSTLKIQPAKLEDSAVYLCASGLQGAYEQYFGPGTRLTVT.

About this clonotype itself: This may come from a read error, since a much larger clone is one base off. The CDR3 region has the DNA TGTGCCAGCAGTTTAAGCCCGGGGGCGGTGAATGACTACACCTTC. Translation gives CASSLSPGAVNDYTF. The chain couples TRBV12-3 or TRBV12-4 to TRBJ1-2; tentative D call: TRBD1 (6 bases). Trimming removed 2 bases at V and 10 bases at J, with 20 bases between. The CDR3 contains 15 residues.

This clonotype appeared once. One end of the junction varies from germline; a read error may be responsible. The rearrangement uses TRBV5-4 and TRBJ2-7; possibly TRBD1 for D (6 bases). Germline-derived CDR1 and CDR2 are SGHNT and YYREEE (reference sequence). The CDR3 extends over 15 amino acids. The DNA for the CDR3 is TGTGTCAGCAGCTTGGGGGCGGCAGGGACCTACGAGCAGTACTTC. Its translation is CVSSLGAAGTYEQYF.

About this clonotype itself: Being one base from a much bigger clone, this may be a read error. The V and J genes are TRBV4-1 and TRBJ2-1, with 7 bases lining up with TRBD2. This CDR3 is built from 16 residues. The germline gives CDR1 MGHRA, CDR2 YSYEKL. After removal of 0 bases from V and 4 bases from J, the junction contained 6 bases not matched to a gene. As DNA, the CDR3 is TGCGCCAGCAGCCAAGAGGGACTAAGGGCATACAATGAGCAGTTCTTC. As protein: CASSQEGLRAYNEQFF.

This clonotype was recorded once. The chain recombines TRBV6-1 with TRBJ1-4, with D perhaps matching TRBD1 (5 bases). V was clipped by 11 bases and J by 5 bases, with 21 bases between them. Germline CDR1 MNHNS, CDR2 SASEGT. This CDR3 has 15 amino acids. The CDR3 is CAGTESGRLNEKLFF. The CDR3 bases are TGTGCCGGCACTGAATCGGGACGGCTCAATGAAAAACTGTTTTTT.

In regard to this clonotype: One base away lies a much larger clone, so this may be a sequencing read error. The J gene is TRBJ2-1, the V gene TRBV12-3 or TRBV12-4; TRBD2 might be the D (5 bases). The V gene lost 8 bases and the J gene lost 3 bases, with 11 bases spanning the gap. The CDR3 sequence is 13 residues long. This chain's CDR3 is CASGWGDYNEQFF. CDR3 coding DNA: TGTGCCAGCGGTTGGGGAGACTACAATGAGCAGTTCTTC.

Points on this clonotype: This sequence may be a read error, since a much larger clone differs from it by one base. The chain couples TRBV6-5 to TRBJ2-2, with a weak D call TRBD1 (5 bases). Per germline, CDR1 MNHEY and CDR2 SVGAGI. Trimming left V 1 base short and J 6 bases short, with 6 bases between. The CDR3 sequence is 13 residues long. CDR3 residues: CASSYLGPGELFF. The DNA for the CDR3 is TGTGCCAGCAGTTACTTGGGGCCCGGGGAGCTGTTTTTT.

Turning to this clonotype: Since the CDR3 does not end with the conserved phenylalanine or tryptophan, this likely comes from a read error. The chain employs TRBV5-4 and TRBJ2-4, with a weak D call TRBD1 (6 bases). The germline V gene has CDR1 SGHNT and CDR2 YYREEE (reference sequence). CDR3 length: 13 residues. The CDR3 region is CASSSGQRDIQYL. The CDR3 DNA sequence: TGTGCCAGTAGCTCCGGACAGAGGGATATTCAGTACTTA.